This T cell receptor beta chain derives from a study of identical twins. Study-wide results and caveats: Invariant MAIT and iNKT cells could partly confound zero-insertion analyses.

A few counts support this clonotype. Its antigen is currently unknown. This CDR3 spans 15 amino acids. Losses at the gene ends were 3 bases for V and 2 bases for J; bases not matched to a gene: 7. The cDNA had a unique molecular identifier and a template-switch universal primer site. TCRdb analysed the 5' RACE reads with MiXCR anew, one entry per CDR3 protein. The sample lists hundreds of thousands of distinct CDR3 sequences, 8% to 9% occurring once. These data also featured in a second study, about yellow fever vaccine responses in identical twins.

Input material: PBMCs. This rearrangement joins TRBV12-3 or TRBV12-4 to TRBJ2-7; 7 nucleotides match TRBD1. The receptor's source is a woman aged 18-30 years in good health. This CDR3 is CASSLGTALPYEQYF. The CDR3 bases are TGTGCCAGCAGTTTGGGGACAGCCCTTCCCTACGAGCAGTACTTC.